Here is one T cell receptor (beta chain) with its context. Its target antigen remains unknown. No much larger clone is present one base from it, and per-base qualities are unavailable. This record comes from a study of blood T cell repertoires in COVID-19 (dated by TCRdb to about 2020). In the study overall: Samples from collaborators originated in the United States, Italy and Spain and spanned both the acute and convalescent phases of COVID-19. The prospective study material was composed of cDNA or gDNA derived from T cells, B-cell-depleted T cells, or PBMCs. Subjects who had been exposed to COVID-19, were actively infected with it, or had recovered from it provided the deeply sampled blood TCRbeta repertoires that made up the dataset. The repertoires were made available in a free public database intended to serve as a resource for research on the immune response to SARS-CoV-2. The samples were drawn from the first 160 participants of the ongoing ImmuneRACE study and from 1,254 subjects provided by 6 global collaborators. Sample metadata almost always included a de-identified subject ID, COVID-19 status, age in years and sex. HLA class I and class II types, where available, came from metadata supplied by the sample provider rather than from assay-based typing.

Here is what the overall study found, with its caveats: Clinical and demographic metadata were provided uncurated, with the amount varying by source and participant.

TCRbeta CDR3 regions were amplified from genomic DNA using the immunoSEQ Assay, a bias-controlled multiplex PCR. The authors processed their data as follows. The number of nucleated cells in each sample was estimated by amplification of reference gene primers within the assay. To quantify the absolute abundance of each unique TCRbeta CDR3 rearrangement, sequence reads were collapsed and filtered. Productive Simpson clonality was computed per sample as the square root of Simpson's diversity index over productive rearrangements. Here the immuneACCESS table is served through TCRdb, limited to in-frame sequences with V and J called. Missing clones are a known gap in these copies; in checked studies unresolved V genes cover under half, and the rest lacks a known reason. V and J calls and clone size are copied from that table; D and trimming were computed from the DNA. Counted in this sample were approximately 100,000 clones; about 92% of them appeared once. Of the sample, approximately 5.4% falls within the top ten clones.

The collaborating institutions used their own protocols to collect whole blood in K2EDTA tubes. Collaborator samples were shipped for TCRbeta analysis as frozen whole blood, isolated PBMCs, or DNA extracted from either sample type. At the junction V is shortened by 2 bases and J by 9 bases, with 9 bases in between. Reading the germline V gene gives CDR1 SGHDT and CDR2 YYEEEE. Including cysteine and phenylalanine, the CDR3 has 12 amino acids. The entry retains the CDR3 DNA only, 36 bases that are in frame from base 1. Sequenced sample: peripheral blood. The rearranged chain carries TRBV5-6 and TRBJ2-1, and perhaps TRBD2 as D gene, on 5 matching bases. The source of this sequence is a middle-aged man with active COVID-19. The DNA sequence is TGTGCCAGCAGCTTTGAGGGAGTTGAGCAGTTCTTC. This gives the protein CASSFEGVEQFF.